This entry lists 14 T cell receptor beta chains sequenced from one sample in a study of T cell responses to AZD1222 COVID-19 vaccine. Produced via immunoSEQ multiplex PCR; TCRdb's table is partial and in-frame only. Here the sample spans about 120,000 clones, 80% to 95% being singletons. This specimen consisted of peripheral blood, obtained on day 0 of AZD1222 vaccination. The receptors were sampled from an adult in good health.

The chain recombines TRBV27 with TRBJ1-6; D possibly corresponds to TRBD1 (5 bases). The ends were cut back, 6 bases at V and 3 bases at J, with 15 bases in the middle. The germline V gene has CDR1 MNHEY and CDR2 SMNVEV (reference sequence). This CDR3 is built from 16 residues. DNA of the CDR3: TGTGCCAGCAGAGTCGGGGCAGGCGACTATAATTCACCCCTCCACTTT. It translates to CASRVGAGDYNSPLHF.

The rearrangement joins TRBV7-2 to TRBJ1-5; D ambiguous. V shed 6 bases and J shed 0 bases, with 12 bases lying between them. The CDR3 has 15 amino acids. Germline CDR1 reads SGHTA; CDR2 reads FQGNSA. CDR3 protein: CASSSRETSNQPQHF. The CDR3 coding sequence is TGTGCCAGCAGTTCCCGAGAAACTAGCAATCAGCCCCAGCATTTT.

This rearrangement joins TRBV19 to TRBJ1-5, with 8 bases matching TRBD1. This CDR3 contains 16 residues. V lost 3 bases and J lost 5; bases outside the gene matches: 9. CDR1 is LNHDA and CDR2 is SQIVND in the germline V gene (reference sequence). The CDR3 DNA reads as TGTGCCAGTAGTATTAGCAGGGGGCGGAAAGATCAGCCCCAGCATTTT. Translating gives CASSISRGRKDQPQHF.

Here the CDR3 reads CASSLLQGYEQYF. In DNA form, the CDR3 reads TGTGCCAGCAGTTTACTACAGGGCTACGAGCAGTACTTC. V usage is TRBV5-4 and J usage is TRBJ2-7, with D tentatively TRBD1 (6 bases). This CDR3 comprises 13 residues. Germline V gene data show CDR1 as SGHNT and CDR2 as YYREEE (reference sequence). V lost 5 bases to trimming and J lost 3 bases, with 12 bases between them.

This clone has a single count. The chain couples TRBV7-2 to TRBJ2-7; the D call may be TRBD1 or TRBD2 (5 bases each). The CDR3 has 14 amino acids. Germline V gene lookup returns CDR1 SGHTA and CDR2 FQGNSA. The V and J ends lost 5 bases and 2 bases respectively, with 13 bases between them. The CDR3 region has the DNA TGTGCCAGCAGCCTCAACGAGGGGCCCTACGAGCAGTACTTC. Protein: CASSLNEGPYEQYF.

The chain recombines TRBV7-9 with TRBJ1-3, with D tentatively TRBD1 (6 bases). The CDR3 is 13 amino acids. Germline lookup yields CDR1 SEHNR and CDR2 FQNEAQ (reference sequence). CDR3 in amino acids: CVQGTSSGNTIYF. CDR3 DNA: TGTGTACAGGGTACAAGCTCTGGAAACACCATATATTTT.

The gene calls are TRBV9 and TRBJ2-7; D not resolved. Trimming cost V 0 bases and J 0 bases, with 7 bases left between them. Germline CDR1 reads SGDLS; CDR2 reads YYNGEE. The CDR3 loop spans 14 amino acids. CDR3 residues: CASSVEQDSYEQYF. In nucleotides, the CDR3 is TGTGCCAGCAGCGTAGAGCAGGACTCCTACGAGCAGTACTTC.

V usage is TRBV7-9 and J usage is TRBJ1-2, with D maybe TRBD1 (6 bases). The germline gives CDR1 SEHNR, CDR2 FQNEAQ (reference sequence). V was trimmed by 5 bases and J by 4 bases, leaving 11 bases between them. The CDR3 consists of 13 residues. The CDR3 DNA follows: TGTGCCAGCAGCCAAGGACAGAGCTATGGCTACACCTTC. Its protein is CASSQGQSYGYTF.

The chain has TRBV7-2 and TRBJ2-3; tentatively, D is TRBD2 (6 bases). Germline V lookup: CDR1 SGHTA, CDR2 FQGNSA. V shed 3 bases and J shed 0 bases, with 10 bases lying between them. This CDR3 spans 15 amino acids. The CDR3 spells CASSLRGPSTDTQYF. In DNA, the CDR3 is TGTGCCAGCAGCTTGCGGGGACCTAGCACAGATACGCAGTATTTT.

The chain links TRBV24-1 to TRBJ1-1; no reliable D call. This CDR3 has 13 amino acids. V was cut by 4 bases and J by 10 bases, with 15 bases left in between. Looked up from germline, CDR1 is KGHDR and CDR2 is SFDVKD. CDR3: CATSDLDLRGAFF. The CDR3 DNA reads as TGTGCCACCAGTGACCTCGACCTCCGGGGAGCTTTCTTT.

The chain recombines TRBV5-6 with TRBJ2-7; no clear D gene. CDR1 and CDR2 (germline): SGHDT, YYEEEE. The CDR3 totals 17 residues. Trimming stripped 1 base from V and 6 bases from J, with 23 bases between. The CDR3: CASSLFGLVDGPFEQYF. The CDR3 DNA is TGTGCCAGCAGCTTGTTCGGTCTAGTAGACGGTCCCTTCGAGCAGTACTTC.

The chain couples TRBV6-2 or TRBV6-3 to TRBJ2-3; tentatively, D is TRBD1 (5 bases). The V end lost 2 bases, the J end lost 0 bases, and 12 bases lay between the germline ends. The CDR3 is 16 residues long. The germline CDR1 and CDR2 sequences are MNHEY and SVGEGT. CDR3 DNA sequence: TGTGCCAGCAGTTACGGCAGGGCATCTAGCACAGATACGCAGTATTTT. Translated: CASSYGRASSTDTQYF.

The chain uses TRBV6-2 or TRBV6-3 and TRBJ1-6; 9 positions match TRBD1. J was trimmed by 1 base and V by 5 bases; bases with no gene match: 3. Looked up from germline, CDR1 is MNHEY and CDR2 is SVGEGT. The CDR3 contains 16 residues. CDR3: CASSRTGASYNSPLHF. DNA for the CDR3: TGTGCCAGCAGTCGGACAGGGGCTTCCTATAATTCACCCCTCCACTTT.

As DNA, the CDR3 is TGTGCCAGCAGCTTAACAGGGGCCGGTGAAAAACTGTTTTTT. This gives the protein CASSLTGAGEKLFF. This sequence joins TRBV7-9 and TRBJ1-4; 7 bases map to TRBD1. CDR3 length: 14 amino acids. The V segment lost 2 bases and the J segment 7 bases; nucleotides outside the gene matches: 4. Germline CDR1 SEHNR, CDR2 FQNEAQ (reference sequence).